This TCR beta chain originates from a study of T cells in Graves' hyperthyroidism and ophthalmopathy. The investigators amplified TCR beta CDR3 regions from RNA transcripts. Primed by the HTBI set, a first-round RT-PCR was run on the TCR CDR3. TCRdb called the multiplex PCR reads again in MiXCR, with one record for every CDR3 protein. This table holds hundreds of thousands of distinct CDR3 sequences, 15% to 20% found once. This clonotype was seen many times. The ends were cut back, 10 bases at V and 1 base at J, with 19 bases in the middle. The CDR3 contains 15 residues. Germline V gene sequence: CDR1 MDHEN, CDR2 SYDVKM.

The sample consisted of blood. This sequence was found in a woman aged 25 to 39 with Graves' hyperthyroidism. This sequence joins TRBV28 and TRBJ2-5; D is perhaps TRBD1 (6 bases). The CDR3 DNA is TGTGCCACCCGTGAGGCCAGGGACATCCAAGAGACCCAGTACTTC. Encoded protein: CATREARDIQETQYF. Full variable domain (missing parts from reference TRBV28 and TRBJ2-5): DVKVTQSSRYLVKRTGEKVFLECVQDMDHENMFWYRQDPGLGLRLIYFSYDVKMKEKGDIPEGYSVSREKKERFSLILESASTNQTSMYLCATREARDIQETQYFGPGTRLLVL.